This entry is about one TCR beta chain. The antigen remains unidentified. Trimming took 6 bases from V and 3 from J, leaving 9 bases between them. CDR1 is MNHNS, CDR2 SASEGT, per germline. The CDR3 length is 12 residues. These data originate in a study of T-cell reconstitution after alpha-beta-depleted transplantation in children. Unique molecular identifiers were built into the TCRbeta library. Each CDR3 protein is one row after TCRdb ran MiXCR on the PCR reads. The data contain 200,000 to 300,000 distinct CDR3 sequences, roughly a quarter of them seen just once; the ten biggest clones take up over 2.5%. Study findings and constraints: One year after transplant, T-cell counts and diversity came mostly from newly produced T cells.

This TCR was sampled from a girl aged 2 to 10 with Fanconi anemia, due to receive a stem cell transplant. The material sequenced was PBMCs, taken before TCRalphabeta/CD19-depleted stem cell transplant. The chain couples TRBV6-1 to TRBJ2-7, with D perhaps matching TRBD1 (6 bases). The CDR3 here is CASRDRFYEQYF. In DNA, the CDR3 is TGTGCCAGCAGAGACAGGTTCTACGAGCAGTACTTC.